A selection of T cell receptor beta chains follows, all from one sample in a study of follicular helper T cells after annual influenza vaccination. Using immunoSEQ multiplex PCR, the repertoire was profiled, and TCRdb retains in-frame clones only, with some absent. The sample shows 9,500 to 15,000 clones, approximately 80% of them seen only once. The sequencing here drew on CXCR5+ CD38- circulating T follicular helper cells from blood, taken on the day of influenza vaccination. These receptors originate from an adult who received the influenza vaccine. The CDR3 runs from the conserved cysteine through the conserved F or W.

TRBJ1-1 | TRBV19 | CASSPAGHAGTEAFF
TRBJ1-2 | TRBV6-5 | CASSTRQGFYGYTF
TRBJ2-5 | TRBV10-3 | CAISPGGQETQYF
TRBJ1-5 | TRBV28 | CASSHGQGIEYSNQPQHF
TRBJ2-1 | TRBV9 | CASSGAGGLNNEQFF
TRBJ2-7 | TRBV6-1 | CASRGGTESYEQYF
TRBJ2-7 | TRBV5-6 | CASSLGQRYEQYF
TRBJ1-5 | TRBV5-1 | CASSPGQVGQPQHF
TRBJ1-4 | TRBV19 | CASRDLGAVHEKLFF
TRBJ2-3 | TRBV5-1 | CASSLLNPTDTQYF
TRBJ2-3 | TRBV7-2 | CASSLASSRGGTDTQYF
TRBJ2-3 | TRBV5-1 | CASSSGGLTDTQYF
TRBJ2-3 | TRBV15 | CATSRTSGGASRPTDTQYF
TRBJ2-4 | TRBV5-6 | CASSLVGQGMNIQYF
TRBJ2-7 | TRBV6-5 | CASSPNALDYEQYF
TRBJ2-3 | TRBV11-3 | CASSLESTDTQYF
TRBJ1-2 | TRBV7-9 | CADQVPGQGPGYTF
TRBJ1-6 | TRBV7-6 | CASRWDSWSPLHF
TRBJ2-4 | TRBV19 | CASSRNRNIQYF
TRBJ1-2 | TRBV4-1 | CASSQGPTGYYGYTF
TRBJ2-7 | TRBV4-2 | CASSQSGQTSYEQYF
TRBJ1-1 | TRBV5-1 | CASSSQENLNTEAFF
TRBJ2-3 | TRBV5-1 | CASRFLSGGASTDTQYF
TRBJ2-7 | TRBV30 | CAWSRGTAYEQYF
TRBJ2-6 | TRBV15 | CATSRDRERGHGANVLTF
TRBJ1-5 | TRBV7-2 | CASSPNAGQPQHF
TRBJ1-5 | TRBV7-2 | CASSPPGLGSSQPQHF
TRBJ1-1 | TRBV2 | CASSEVSRGVEAFF
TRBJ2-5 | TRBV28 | CATSLAQETQYF
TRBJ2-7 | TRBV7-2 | CASSLRATEEEQYF
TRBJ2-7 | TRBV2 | CASSPDRGDYEQYF
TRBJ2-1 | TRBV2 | CASSEAGGTSFHEQFF
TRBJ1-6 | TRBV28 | CASREHSYNSPLHF
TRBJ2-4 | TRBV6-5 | CASKGLAKNIQYF
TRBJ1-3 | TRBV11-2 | CASSLGGTTGNTIYF
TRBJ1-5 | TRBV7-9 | CASSLQGNNQPQHF
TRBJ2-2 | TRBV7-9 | CASTRGQGATGELFF